This TCR beta chain was retrieved from a study of shared clonotypes between healthy human individuals. Overall study context: Plates per donor: three CD4 naive, three CD4 memory, two CD8 naive, one CD8 memory. Regarding the study as a whole: It was expected that sequencing depth would affect clonotype sharing among donors.

Comments on this clone: No antigen is known for it.

The genomic DNA of each subset was split evenly across several immunoSEQ plates. When replicate PCRs were run on sorted subsets, they used 200 to 250 ng DNA, some 33,000 T cell genomes. Sequencing used immunoSEQ multiplex PCR; TCRdb keeps in-frame clones, though not all of them. This table has 2 million to 2.5 million clones, more than 80% appearing once. V gave up 7 bases and J gave up 4 bases, with 5 bases separating them. CDR3 length: 11 amino acids. Germline V gene data show CDR1 as MDHEN and CDR2 as SYDVKM. The chain has TRBV28 and TRBJ1-5; the D is unclear. This TCR derives from a man between 18 and 35 years old in good health. Some clones in this sample may be carry-over from other donors' samples. The sequenced material came from naive CD4+ T cells from PBMCs. The subset was: CD45RA+ positively selected. DNA of the CDR3: TGTGCCAGCACCACAAATCAGCCCCAGCATTTT. This encodes CASTTNQPQHF.